This T cell receptor (beta chain) was sequenced during a study of cytomegalovirus exposure and HLA in healthy donors. Primers: 60 Vbeta forward and 13 Jbeta reverse. Profiled with immunoSEQ multiplex PCR; TCRdb holds only in-frame clones, not every one. This listing includes about 72,000 clones. Between the trimmed V and J ends, which lost 0 bases and 4 bases, there was a span of 6 bases. The CDR3 has 14 residues. Germline assignment: CDR1 MNHEY and CDR2 SVGAGI. Healthy people donating bone marrow made up the donors. The sample consisted of PBMCs. The origin of this receptor is a man aged 50 to 60 in good health and CMV-seropositive. The V gene is TRBV6-5, the J gene TRBJ1-4; unclear D gene. The CDR3 sequence is CASSYSQNNEKLFF. The DNA of the CDR3 is TGTGCCAGCAGTTACTCCCAAAATAATGAAAAACTGTTTTTT.